A single sample is the source of the 8 T cell receptor beta chains below, sequenced in a study of T cells after yellow fever vaccination. TCRdb redid the calling of the 5' RACE reads with MiXCR, one entry per CDR3 protein. The sample includes more than 300,000 distinct CDR3 sequences, about 10% of them seen just once. This material consisted of CD4+ T cells sorted from PBMCs, taken 45 days after the yellow fever booster vaccination. The receptors originated from a man between 18 and 29 years old who received the YFV17D yellow fever vaccine.

A few counts support this clonotype. This chain uses TRBV4-3 with TRBJ2-5; D may be TRBD1 or TRBD2 (5 bases each). The ends were cut back, 0 bases at V and 4 bases at J, with 12 bases in the middle. Looked up from germline, CDR1 is LGHNA and CDR2 is YSLEER. The CDR3 has 15 amino acids. The CDR3 DNA reads TGCGCCAGCAGCCAAGACCCTGGGGGTAGAGAGACCCAGTACTTC. This translates into CASSQDPGGRETQYF.

This clonotype came up many times. This rearrangement joins TRBV11-2 to TRBJ2-1; D tentatively fits TRBD1 or TRBD2 (6 bases each). Germline V CDR1 and CDR2: SGHAT, FQNNGV. The germline V and J ends were trimmed by 5 bases and 1 base, with 15 bases remaining between them. This CDR3 contains 16 residues. CDR3: CASSPRGGGSYNEQFF. DNA of the CDR3: TGTGCCAGCAGCCCGCGTGGAGGGGGATCCTACAATGAGCAGTTCTTC. Based on the CDR3 plus reference TRBV11-2 and TRBJ2-1, the full variable domain is EAGVAQSPRYKIIEKRQSVAFWCNPISGHATLYWYQQILGQGPKLLIQFQNNGVVDDSQLPKDRFSAERLKGVDSTLKIQPAKLEDSAVYLCASSPRGGGSYNEQFFGPGTRLTVL.

The chain carries TRBV20-1 and TRBJ1-6; a weak D match, TRBD1 (6 bases). The CDR3 spans 20 residues. CDR1 is DFQATT and CDR2 is SNEGSKA in the germline V gene (reference sequence). Trimming left V 6 bases short and J 0 bases short, with 27 bases between. CDR3: CSAGLDGGTQSSSYNSPLHF. CDR3 bases: TGCAGTGCAGGGTTAGATGGCGGGACACAAAGTAGCTCCTATAATTCACCCCTCCACTTT.

This clonotype was observed a few times. The chain carries TRBV5-1 and TRBJ2-3, with 8 bases that match TRBD1. Germline-derived CDR1 and CDR2 are SGHRS and YFSETQ. With V trimmed by 0 bases and J by 9 bases, 12 bases remained unmatched. The CDR3 consists of 16 residues. For the CDR3, the DNA is TGCGCCAGCAGCTTGGGTAACAGCGACAGGGGTGGGACGCAGTATTTT. This translates into CASSLGNSDRGGTQYF. The whole variable domain, remainder taken from reference TRBV5-1 and TRBJ2-3, is KAGVTQTPRYLIKTRGQQVTLSCSPISGHRSVSWYQQTPGQGLQFLFEYFSETQRNKGNFPGRFSGRQFSNSRSEMNVSTLELGDSALYLCASSLGNSDRGGTQYFGPGTRLTVL.

This clonotype was seen at least ten times. The chain carries TRBV3-1 and TRBJ1-5, with D hard to call. Germline CDR1 and CDR2: LGHDT and YNNKEL (reference sequence). V was clipped by 0 bases and J by 7 bases, with 7 bases between them. CDR3 length equals 13 residues. CDR3: CASSQDMIQPQHF. Written as DNA, the CDR3 is TGTGCCAGCAGCCAAGACATGATCCAGCCCCAGCATTTT.

This clonotype has a count of ten or more. The chain is built from TRBV7-2 and TRBJ2-1; 7 bases match TRBD2. With V trimmed by 2 bases and J by 10 bases, 5 bases remained unmatched. Germline V CDR1 and CDR2: SGHTA, FQGNSA. The CDR3 sequence is 13 residues long. The CDR3 DNA sequence: TGTGCCAGCAGCTTATTTCAGCGGGGCGAGCAGTTCTTC. Its protein product is CASSLFQRGEQFF. The full variable domain, rest sourced from reference TRBV7-2 and TRBJ2-1, is GAGVSQSPSNKVTEKGKDVELRCDPISGHTALYWYRQSLGQGLEFLIYFQGNSAPDKSGLPSDRFSAERTGGSVSTLTIQRTQQEDSAVYLCASSLFQRGEQFFGPGTRLTVL.

A few counts support this clonotype. The CDR3 here is CSARDLLAGNTGELFF. In DNA, the CDR3 is TGCAGTGCTAGAGATCTGCTAGCGGGGAACACCGGGGAGCTGTTTTTT. V usage is TRBV20-1 and J usage is TRBJ2-2; 8 bases line up with TRBD2. CDR1 is DFQATT, CDR2 SNEGSKA, per germline (reference sequence). The CDR3 loop spans 16 amino acids. J was trimmed by 1 base and V by 0 bases; bases with no gene match: 4.

This clonotype was counted a few times. The chain links TRBV6-5 to TRBJ1-2; the match to TRBD1 covers 9 bases. The CDR3 consists of 13 residues. V lost 6 bases to trimming and J lost 6 bases; unmatched junction nucleotides: 5. The germline V gene encodes CDR1 MNHEY and CDR2 SVGAGI. For the CDR3, the DNA is TGTGCCAGCAGCTCCCGACAGGGGGATGGCTACACCTTC. It specifies CASSSRQGDGYTF.